A selection of T cell receptor beta chains follows, all from one sample in a study of blood T cell repertoires in COVID-19. Sequencing used immunoSEQ multiplex PCR; TCRdb keeps in-frame clones, though not all of them. The sample lists around 240,000 clones, more than 65% occurring once. Material for sequencing was peripheral blood. These receptors were taken from a woman aged 40 to 55 who had recovered from COVID-19. CDR3s include the opening cysteine and the closing phenylalanine or tryptophan. D genes are given only for firm matches. Only some rows state a clone size, as once, few, many or a class for expanded clones.

d_gene,v_gene,abundance,j_gene,CDR3aa,CDR3nt
TRBD2,TRBV6-2/TRBV6-3,once,TRBJ2-7,CASSYRLAGSYEQYF,TGTGCCAGCAGTTACCGACTAGCGGGGTCCTACGAGCAGTACTTC
NA,TRBV2,NA,TRBJ1-1,CASKGDLTNTEAFF,TGTGCCAGCAAAGGGGATTTGACGAACACTGAAGCTTTCTTT
TRBD1,TRBV27,NA,TRBJ1-3,CASHGQGSSGNTIYF,TGTGCCAGCCACGGACAGGGGAGCTCTGGAAACACCATATATTTT
NA,TRBV5-3,NA,TRBJ2-2,CARSAGGQRISGELFF,TGTGCCAGAAGCGCCGGAGGGCAGAGAATATCCGGGGAGCTGTTTTTT
TRBD1,TRBV6-5,NA,TRBJ1-1,CASSYQQGRTEAFF,TGTGCCAGCAGTTACCAACAGGGGCGAACTGAAGCTTTCTTT
TRBD2,TRBV7-9,NA,TRBJ2-3,CATRRAGGLDTQYF,TGTGCCACCCGGAGGGCGGGGGGGCTTGATACGCAGTATTTT
NA,TRBV6-5,few,TRBJ2-7,CASSYGGTGTEYEQYF,TGTGCCAGCAGTTATGGGGGGACCGGGACTGAGTACGAGCAGTACTTC
NA,TRBV6-5,NA,TRBJ1-2,CASSPGGPTNYGYTF,TGTGCCAGCAGCCCCGGCGGCCCGACTAACTATGGCTACACCTTC
TRBD1,TRBV4-1,NA,TRBJ1-1,CASSLTGEDRNTEAFF,TGCGCCAGCAGCCTAACAGGGGAGGACAGGAACACTGAAGCTTTCTTT
TRBD2,TRBV9,NA,TRBJ2-7,CASSGAGTQQYF,TGTGCCAGCAGCGGAGCGGGGACGCAGCAGTACTTC
TRBD1,TRBV5-4,NA,TRBJ1-6,CASRSQGADNSPLHF,TGTGCCAGCAGATCACAGGGGGCAGATAATTCACCCCTCCACTTT
NA,TRBV3-1/TRBV3-2,NA,TRBJ2-1,CASSQDWSRRYNEQFF,TGTGCCAGCAGCCAAGATTGGTCGCGGCGATACAATGAGCAGTTCTTC
NA,TRBV6-6,NA,TRBJ2-1,CASSADSNEQFF,TGTGCCAGCAGCGCCGACAGCAATGAGCAGTTCTTC
TRBD2,TRBV19,NA,TRBJ2-3,CASSIGGAPDTQYF,TGTGCCAGTAGTATCGGGGGGGCCCCAGATACGCAGTATTTT
TRBD1,TRBV28,NA,TRBJ1-5,CASKLIDRDSYSNQPQHF,TGTGCCAGCAAACTCATAGACCGGGACAGCTATAGCAATCAGCCCCAGCATTTT
NA,TRBV19,NA,TRBJ1-5,CASSTQTDQPQHF,TGTGCCAGTAGTACCCAGACAGATCAGCCCCAGCATTTT
NA,TRBV7-6,few,TRBJ1-4,CASSLEVHSSNEKLFF,TGTGCCAGCAGCTTAGAGGTGCACAGCTCTAATGAAAAACTGTTTTTT
NA,TRBV12-3/TRBV12-4,NA,TRBJ2-7,CASSYGQSYEQYF,TGTGCCAGCAGCTATGGACAGTCCTACGAGCAGTACTTC
TRBD1,TRBV10-3,NA,TRBJ2-5,CAISEAGGMETQYF,TGTGCCATCAGTGAGGCAGGGGGCATGGAGACCCAGTACTTC
NA,TRBV11-2,once,TRBJ1-6,CASSLAGVNSPLHF,TGTGCCAGCAGCTTAGCAGGGGTTAATTCACCCCTCCACTTT
NA,TRBV6-5,NA,TRBJ1-5,CASSYQKNQPQHF,TGTGCCAGCAGCTATCAAAAGAATCAGCCCCAGCATTTT
NA,TRBV3-1/TRBV3-2,NA,TRBJ1-4,CASSQDITNEKLFF,TGTGCCAGCAGCCAAGATATTACTAATGAAAAACTGTTTTTT
NA,TRBV10-1,few,TRBJ2-2,CASSDQNTGELFF,TGCGCCAGCAGTGATCAGAACACCGGGGAGCTGTTTTTT
NA,TRBV7-2,NA,TRBJ1-4,CASSDQGGEKLFF,TGTGCCAGCAGCGACCAGGGAGGTGAAAAACTGTTTTTT
TRBD1,TRBV2,NA,TRBJ1-3,CASTLGQGVLVHGNTIYF,TGTGCCAGCACTTTGGGACAGGGGGTCCTGGTGCATGGAAACACCATATATTTT
NA,TRBV6-2/TRBV6-3,NA,TRBJ2-5,CASSYSSGDTETQYF,TGTGCCAGCAGTTACTCGTCCGGGGATACGGAGACCCAGTACTTC
NA,TRBV5-1,few,TRBJ1-3,CASSLAGGALGNTIYF,TGCGCCAGCAGCTTGGCCGGGGGGGCGCTGGGAAACACCATATATTTT
TRBD1,TRBV29-1,NA,TRBJ1-2,CSVEGTGGYGYTF,TGCAGCGTTGAAGGGACAGGGGGCTATGGCTACACCTTC
NA,TRBV6-1,NA,TRBJ1-2,CASSETSTFFGGYTF,TGTGCCAGCAGTGAAACGTCGACATTTTTCGGTGGCTACACCTTC
TRBD1,TRBV7-9,NA,TRBJ1-4,CASSVPGQPEKLFF,TGTGCCAGCAGCGTACCGGGACAGCCTGAAAAACTGTTTTTT
TRBD2,TRBV9,NA,TRBJ2-7,CASSAVAGVTYEQYF,TGTGCCAGCAGCGCCGTAGCGGGGGTTACCTACGAGCAGTACTTC
NA,TRBV10-2,NA,TRBJ1-4,CASSEGEPGTNEKLFF,TGCGCCAGCAGTGAGGGTGAACCGGGGACTAATGAAAAACTGTTTTTT
NA,TRBV7-9,few,TRBJ1-2,CASSLLPSNYGYTF,TGTGCCAGCAGCTTACTTCCTTCCAACTATGGCTACACCTTC
NA,TRBV11-3,NA,TRBJ1-1,CASSLGPGTEAFF,TGTGCCAGCAGCTTAGGGCCTGGCACTGAAGCTTTCTTT
NA,TRBV5-1,NA,TRBJ1-1,CASNPGLNTEAFF,TGCGCCAGCAATCCGGGGTTGAACACTGAAGCTTTCTTT
NA,TRBV10-3,few,TRBJ1-1,CAISEIEFNTEAFF,TGTGCCATCAGTGAGATCGAGTTCAACACTGAAGCTTTCTTT
NA,TRBV9,NA,TRBJ2-7,CASSGRQATYEQYF,TGTGCCAGCAGCGGTAGACAGGCGACCTACGAGCAGTACTTC
TRBD2,TRBV16,NA,TRBJ2-1,CASSQSLASGVDNEQFF,TGTGCCAGCAGCCAATCCCTCGCTAGCGGGGTCGACAATGAGCAGTTCTTC
TRBD2,TRBV9,NA,TRBJ2-3,CASSPLAGTVYTDTQYF,TGTGCCAGCAGCCCACTAGCGGGGACGGTCTACACAGATACGCAGTATTTT
NA,TRBV11-2,NA,TRBJ2-7,CASSLGWGGIEQYF,TGTGCCAGCAGCTTGGGCTGGGGCGGGATCGAGCAGTACTTC
TRBD1,TRBV2,NA,TRBJ1-1,CASSATGENTEAFF,TGTGCCAGCAGTGCCACAGGGGAGAACACTGAAGCTTTCTTT
TRBD1,TRBV11-3,NA,TRBJ2-1,CASSFQGAYNEQFF,TGTGCCAGCAGCTTTCAGGGGGCATACAATGAGCAGTTCTTC
NA,TRBV12-3/TRBV12-4,NA,TRBJ2-5,CASRATVVETQYF,TGTGCCAGCAGGGCTACAGTGGTAGAGACCCAGTACTTC
TRBD1,TRBV7-2,NA,TRBJ1-5,CASSLVGTGNQPQHF,TGTGCCAGCAGCTTAGTAGGGACAGGCAATCAGCCCCAGCATTTT
NA,TRBV27,few,TRBJ2-7,CASSLSYSYEQYF,TGTGCCAGCAGTTTATCGTACTCCTACGAGCAGTACTTC